This TCR beta chain was identified during a study of CXCR3-negative and CXCR3-positive naive CD8 T cells. Study findings and constraints: CXCR3-negative naive cells had less hydrophobic TRB CDR3s than did CXCR3-positive naive cells.

Of note for this clonotype: Its antigen remains unidentified.

In preparing the TRB cDNA libraries, 5' RACE with UMI labels was used. TCRdb re-called the 5' RACE reads; one entry per CDR3 protein, DNA not given. In total, the table holds about 110,000 distinct CDR3 sequences. Germline CDR1 and CDR2: MNHNS and SASEGT. CDR3 length: 16 residues. Using triplicate sorts, 250,000 to 350,000 cells were collected each time from every CD8+ T cell subset. Source material: naive CXCR3+ CD8+ T cells from blood. Specified subset: CD45RO-CCR7+CD27+CD95- naive CD8+ T cells expressing CXCR3 (TNR3+). The clonotype originates from a human donor in good health. Some clones in this sample may be carry-over from other donors' samples. The chain combines TRBV6-1 with TRBJ2-7; TCRdb returns TRBD1, unconfirmable since there is no DNA. CDR3 protein: CASSARSGTNIYEQYF.